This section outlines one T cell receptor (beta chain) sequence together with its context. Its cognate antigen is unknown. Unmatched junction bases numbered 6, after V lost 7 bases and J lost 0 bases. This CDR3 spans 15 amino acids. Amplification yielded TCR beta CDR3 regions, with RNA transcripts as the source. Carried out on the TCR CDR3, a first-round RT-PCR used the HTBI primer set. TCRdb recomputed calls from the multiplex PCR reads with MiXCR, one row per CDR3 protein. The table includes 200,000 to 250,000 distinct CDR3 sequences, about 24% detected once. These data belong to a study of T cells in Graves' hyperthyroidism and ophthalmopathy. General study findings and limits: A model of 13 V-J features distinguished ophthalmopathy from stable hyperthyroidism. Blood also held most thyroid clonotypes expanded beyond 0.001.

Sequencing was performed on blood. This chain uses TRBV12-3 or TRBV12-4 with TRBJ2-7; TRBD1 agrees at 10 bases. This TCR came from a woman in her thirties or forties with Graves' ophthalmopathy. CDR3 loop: CASKTGTGVSYEQYF. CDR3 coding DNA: TGTGCCAGCAAAACCGGGACAGGGGTCTCCTACGAGCAGTACTTC.